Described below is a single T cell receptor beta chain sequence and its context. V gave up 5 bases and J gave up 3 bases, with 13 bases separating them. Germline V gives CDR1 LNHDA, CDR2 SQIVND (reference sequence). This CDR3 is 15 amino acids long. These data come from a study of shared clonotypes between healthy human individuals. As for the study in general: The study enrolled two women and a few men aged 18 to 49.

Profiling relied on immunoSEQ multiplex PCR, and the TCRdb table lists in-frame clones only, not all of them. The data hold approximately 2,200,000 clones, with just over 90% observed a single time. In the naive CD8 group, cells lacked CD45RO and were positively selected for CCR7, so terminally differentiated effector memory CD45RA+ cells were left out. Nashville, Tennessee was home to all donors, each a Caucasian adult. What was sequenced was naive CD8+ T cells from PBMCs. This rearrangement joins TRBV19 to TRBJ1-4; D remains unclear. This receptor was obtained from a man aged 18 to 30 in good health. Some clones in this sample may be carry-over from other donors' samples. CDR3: CASSPTSSSNEKLFF. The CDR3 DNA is TGTGCCAGTAGTCCGACCAGTTCATCTAATGAAAAACTGTTTTTT.